The 11 T cell receptor beta chains reported below all come from one sample, sequenced in a study of blood T cell repertoires in COVID-19. Sequenced by immunoSEQ multiplex PCR; TCRdb stores in-frame clones only, minus some. The sample shows around 310,000 clones, 75% to 95% of them seen only once. Sequencing was performed on peripheral blood. The source is a woman under 40 with COVID-19, enrolled during active disease.

The chain combines TRBV6-5 with TRBJ2-5, with 9 bases lining up with TRBD1. The CDR3 has 15 residues. V lost 5 bases to trimming and J lost 5 bases; unmatched junction nucleotides: 9. Germline CDR1 MNHEY, CDR2 SVGAGI. CDR3 in DNA: TGTGCCAGCAGTCCCACAGGGGGCTGGCGGGAGACCCAGTACTTC. Translated, it gives CASSPTGGWRETQYF.

The chain links TRBV14 to TRBJ2-3; the match to TRBD1 covers 7 bases. The CDR3 is 15 amino acids. Germline values: CDR1 SGHDN, CDR2 FVKESK. V lost 4 bases, J lost 1 base, and 5 bases stayed unmatched. The CDR3 loop is CASSPHRGGTDTQYF. CDR3 nucleotides: TGTGCCAGCAGCCCACACAGGGGAGGCACAGATACGCAGTATTTT.

To note about this clone: The identical CDR3 is also encoded by other nucleotide sequences in the sample. Here the CDR3 reads CASSLRGNTEAFF. In DNA, the CDR3 is TGTGCCAGCAGTTTGAGAGGCAACACTGAAGCTTTCTTT. The rearrangement joins TRBV12-3 or TRBV12-4 to TRBJ1-1; D is unclear. CDR3 length equals 13 residues. Deletions cut 3 bases from V and 2 bases from J, with 7 bases between.

This chain uses TRBV2 with TRBJ2-3, with 8 bases lining up with TRBD2. CDR3 length: 14 amino acids. Per germline, CDR1 SNHLY and CDR2 FYNNEI. V shed 4 bases and J 4 bases; nucleotides not matched to a gene: 4. This CDR3 is CASSVGGGSDTQYF. In DNA form, the CDR3 reads TGTGCCAGCAGTGTAGGCGGGGGGTCAGATACGCAGTATTTT. The entire variable domain, with the rest obtained from reference TRBV2 and TRBJ2-3, is as follows: EPEVTQTPSHQVTQMGQEVILRCVPISNHLYFYWYRQILGQKVEFLVSFYNNEISEKSEIFDDQFSVERPDGSNFTLKIRSTKLEDSAMYFCASSVGGGSDTQYFGPGTRLTVL.

This clone was counted once. The chain joins TRBV15 to TRBJ1-6, with D perhaps TRBD1 (6 bases). The CDR3 has 15 residues. Germline loops: CDR1 LNHNV, CDR2 YYDKDF (reference sequence). Trimming stripped 0 bases from V and 9 bases from J, with 12 bases between. CDR3 region: CATSRDPQGVSPLHF. Written as DNA, the CDR3 is TGTGCCACCAGCAGAGACCCACAGGGAGTTTCACCCCTCCACTTT. The full variable domain, rest sourced from reference TRBV15 and TRBJ1-6, is DAMVIQNPRYQVTQFGKPVTLSCSQTLNHNVMYWYQQKSSQAPKLLFHYYDKDFNNEADTPDNFQSRRPNTSFCFLDIRSPGLGDTAMYLCATSRDPQGVSPLHFGNGTRLTVT.

In its sample, this clone was seen a few times. The rearrangement links TRBV5-1 to TRBJ1-4, with 7 bases that match TRBD1. The CDR3 extends over 16 amino acids. V lost 0 bases, J lost 4 bases, and 6 bases stayed unmatched. Germline CDR1 is SGHRS and CDR2 is YFSETQ. The CDR3 bases are TGCGCCAGCAGCTTGGCCTCAGGGGGAGGTAATGAAAAACTGTTTTTT. Translation gives CASSLASGGGNEKLFF.

This clone was detected only once. The chain carries TRBV5-4 and TRBJ2-7; TRBD2 aligns across 16 bases. Trimming took 4 bases from V and 10 from J; bases not matched to a gene: 5. CDR3 size: 14 residues. The germline gives CDR1 SGHNT, CDR2 YYREEE (reference sequence). The CDR3 sequence is CASSPGLAGGGQYF. The CDR3 bases are TGTGCCAGCAGCCCGGGACTAGCGGGAGGGGGCCAGTACTTC.

V and J are TRBV5-4 and TRBJ1-1; perhaps TRBD1 as D (5 bases). The CDR3 is 16 residues long. Germline V gene lookup returns CDR1 SGHNT and CDR2 YYREEE (reference sequence). V lost 2 bases and J lost 3, with 17 bases in between. The CDR3 DNA reads TGTGCCAGCAGCTTTTGGCCCCCCCTAGGGGACACTGAAGCTTTCTTT. This gives the protein CASSFWPPLGDTEAFF.

The chain has TRBV7-9 and TRBJ2-2; D might be TRBD1 (5 bases). The CDR3 spans 14 residues. The germline CDR1 and CDR2 sequences are SEHNR and FQNEAQ (reference sequence). V was shortened by 5 bases and J by 3 bases, with 10 bases between the two germline ends. This CDR3 reads CASSADTYTGELFF. The CDR3 DNA is TGTGCCAGCAGCGCGGACACCTACACCGGGGAGCTGTTTTTT.

This chain links TRBV29-1 with TRBJ1-3; D is unresolved. V was clipped by 5 bases and J by 0 bases, with 8 bases between them. Germline loops: CDR1 SQVTM, CDR2 ANQGSEA. CDR3 length: 13 residues. The CDR3 reads CSVSLSSGNTIYF. The CDR3 DNA reads as TGCAGCGTTAGTCTAAGCTCTGGAAACACCATATATTTT.

This clone was counted once. The chain joins TRBV2 to TRBJ2-5; D might be TRBD2 (6 bases). The CDR3 is made up of 14 amino acids. From germline, CDR1 is SNHLY and CDR2 FYNNEI. V lost 7 bases to trimming and J lost 5 bases, with 17 bases between them. The CDR3: CASTRAGSTETQYF. The CDR3 DNA is TGTGCCAGCACCAGAGCCGGGAGTACGGAGACCCAGTACTTC.